One sample yielded the 32 T cell receptor beta chains listed below, sequenced in a study of blood T cell repertoires in COVID-19. The repertoire was sequenced with immunoSEQ multiplex PCR; TCRdb's copy has only in-frame clones and lacks some. The table has some 39,000 clones, about 77% seen once; the top ten hold about 29%. The sample was peripheral blood. The receptors were gathered from a man older than 75 with acute or convalescent COVID-19.

This chain uses TRBV6-5 with TRBJ2-3; 11 nucleotides match TRBD2. The germline gives CDR1 MNHEY, CDR2 SVGAGI. Unmatched junction bases numbered 5, after V lost 8 bases and J lost 4 bases. The CDR3 loop spans 14 amino acids. The CDR3 region is CASFDSGGADTQYF. For the CDR3, the DNA is TGTGCCAGCTTCGATAGCGGGGGGGCAGATACGCAGTATTTT.

The V call is TRBV7-9, the J call TRBJ1-5, with D possibly being TRBD1 (6 bases). V was cut by 4 bases and J by 5 bases, with 18 bases left in between. The germline gives CDR1 SEHNR, CDR2 FQNEAQ (reference sequence). There are 16 residues in the CDR3. CDR3 in DNA: TGTGCCAGCAGCTATAGCGGGGGGGGCGGACATCAGCCCCAGCATTTT. Translating gives CASSYSGGGGHQPQHF.

The chain links TRBV5-4 to TRBJ1-4; possibly TRBD1 for D (6 bases). Germline V lookup: CDR1 SGHNT, CDR2 YYREEE (reference sequence). The V gene lost 3 bases and the J gene lost 8 bases, with 11 bases spanning the gap. The CDR3 is 13 residues long. CDR3: CASSSQGGEKLFF. As DNA, the CDR3 is TGTGCCAGCAGCTCACAGGGTGGAGAAAAACTGTTTTTT.

This chain connects TRBV3-1 (or the pseudogene TRBV3-2) to TRBJ1-2; 7 nucleotides align to TRBD1. Losses at the gene ends were 0 bases for V and 6 bases for J; bases not matched to a gene: 4. Germline CDR1 reads LGHDT; CDR2 reads YNNKEL (reference sequence). CDR3 length: 14 amino acids. CDR3 amino acids: CASSQEPGGNGYTF. The CDR3 nucleotides are TGTGCCAGCAGCCAAGAACCAGGGGGAAATGGCTACACCTTC.

The rearrangement links TRBV7-9 to TRBJ2-7, with TRBD1 matching 7 bases. Looked up from germline, CDR1 is SEHNR and CDR2 is FQNEAQ (reference sequence). This CDR3 is built from 12 residues. J gave up 6 bases and V 5 bases, and 4 bases lay outside the gene matches. The DNA for the CDR3 is TGTGCCAGCAGCGTATCAGGGGGCGAGCAGTACTTC. Residues: CASSVSGGEQYF.

The genes are TRBV5-1 and TRBJ1-2, with 8 bases that match TRBD1. The CDR3 runs 15 residues. V lost 3 bases and J lost 4; bases outside the gene matches: 8. Per the germline V gene, CDR1 is SGHRS and CDR2 is YFSETQ. CDR3 DNA: TGCGCCAGCAGCTCGCCGGACAGGGAGGTCTATGGCTACACCTTC. Its protein is CASSSPDREVYGYTF.

This chain links TRBV12-5 with TRBJ1-4; D may be TRBD1 (6 bases). CDR1 is LGHNT, CDR2 FRNRAP, per germline. The CDR3 length is 15 residues. V lost 7 bases, J lost 3 bases, and 15 bases lay in between. The CDR3 is CASALGGVSNEKLFF. The CDR3 region has the DNA TGTGCTAGTGCTTTAGGGGGGGTCTCTAATGAAAAACTGTTTTTT.

The chain joins TRBV30 to TRBJ2-7; the match to TRBD1 covers 9 bases. Trimming cost V 2 bases and J 11 bases; bases outside gene matches: 10. Germline V CDR1 and CDR2: GTSNPN, SVGIG (reference sequence). The CDR3 runs to 13 residues. CDR3 region: CAWSRTGAASEYF. The CDR3 DNA is TGTGCCTGGAGTCGGACAGGGGCCGCTTCTGAGTACTTC.

This clone appeared a few times. The chain couples TRBV10-1 to TRBJ1-1; TRBD1 matches at 9 bases. After removal of 3 bases from V and 5 bases from J, the junction contained 1 base not matched to a gene. The CDR3 contains 13 residues. Germline V gives CDR1 WNHNN, CDR2 SYGVQD (reference sequence). This CDR3 reads CASSEQGATEAFF. CDR3 sequence (DNA): TGCGCCAGCAGTGAACAGGGGGCGACTGAAGCTTTCTTT.

J is TRBJ2-3 and V is TRBV9; 12 bases agree with TRBD2. The CDR3 length is 18 residues. The germline gives CDR1 SGDLS, CDR2 YYNGEE. V lost 0 bases and J lost 2; bases outside the gene matches: 7. This CDR3 reads CASSVGTSGTRVTDTQYF. The CDR3 DNA follows: TGTGCCAGCAGCGTAGGGACTAGCGGGACACGGGTCACAGATACGCAGTATTTT.

The CDR3 sequence: CASSSGTNDEQYF. The CDR3 region has the DNA TGCGCCAGCAGCTCCGGGACTAATGACGAGCAGTACTTC. V is TRBV5-1 and J is TRBJ2-7; 7 bases are shared with TRBD2. Germline lookup yields CDR1 SGHRS and CDR2 YFSETQ. With V trimmed by 3 bases and J by 5 bases, 5 bases remained unmatched. The CDR3 covers 13 residues.

This clone came up once. V usage is TRBV29-1 and J usage is TRBJ2-7; TRBD2 agrees at 16 bases. CDR3 length: 13 residues. Germline values: CDR1 SQVTM, CDR2 ANQGSEA. V was pared by 7 bases and J by 6 bases, with 3 bases of the junction left unmatched. The CDR3 DNA reads as TGCAGCGGTGGGACTAGCGGGAGGGGCGAGCAGTACTTC. This translates into CSGGTSGRGEQYF.

A single count supports this clone. The CDR3 here is CAITMGYEQYF. The CDR3 bases are TGTGCCATCACTATGGGCTACGAGCAGTACTTC. The chain couples TRBV12-3 or TRBV12-4 to TRBJ2-7, with D uncertain. Deletions cut 10 bases from V and 3 bases from J, with 10 bases between. The CDR3 has 11 residues.

The chain carries TRBV5-1 and TRBJ2-7; D possibly corresponds to TRBD1 (6 bases). Germline V gene sequence: CDR1 SGHRS, CDR2 YFSETQ. The CDR3 has 14 amino acids. V shed 5 bases and J shed 0 bases, with 12 bases lying between them. In DNA form, the CDR3 reads TGCGCCAGCAGTCCTGACAGGAGCTCCTACGAGCAGTACTTC. Residues: CASSPDRSSYEQYF.

The V call is TRBV4-1, the J call TRBJ1-2, with D perhaps matching TRBD1 (5 bases). Trimming took 4 bases from V and 9 from J, leaving 9 bases between them. From germline, CDR1 is MGHRA and CDR2 YSYEKL. The CDR3 has 11 residues. DNA of the CDR3: TGCGCCAGCAGCCGGGGGGATAGCTACACCTTC. Protein product: CASSRGDSYTF.

The rearrangement uses TRBV24-1 and TRBJ2-2; no clear D. Trimming shortened V by 2 bases and J by 2 bases, and 8 bases separated the two germline ends. Germline values: CDR1 KGHDR, CDR2 SFDVKD. This CDR3 comprises 15 residues. The CDR3 DNA follows: TGTGCCACCAGTGATTCAGACAAAAACACCGGGGAGCTGTTTTTT. Protein product: CATSDSDKNTGELFF.

The chain has TRBV6-4 and TRBJ2-2; 8 nucleotides match TRBD1. Losses at the gene ends were 6 bases for V and 5 bases for J; bases not matched to a gene: 8. Germline loops: CDR1 MRHNA, CDR2 SNTAGT. The CDR3 contains 15 residues. The CDR3 here is CASRQDYRGTGELFF. Here the CDR3 DNA reads TGTGCCAGCAGACAAGACTACAGGGGGACCGGGGAGCTGTTTTTT.

The chain employs TRBV5-1 and TRBJ1-2, with a weak D call TRBD1 (6 bases). Germline CDR1 SGHRS, CDR2 YFSETQ. The CDR3 consists of 15 residues. Trimming removed 0 bases from V and 5 bases from J, with 14 bases in between. CDR3: CASSLGGHPRYGYTF. Here the CDR3 DNA reads TGCGCCAGCAGCTTGGGGGGGCACCCTAGGTATGGCTACACCTTC.

This chain links TRBV11-2 with TRBJ1-1; D may be TRBD1 (6 bases). The CDR3 totals 13 residues. From germline, CDR1 is SGHAT and CDR2 FQNNGV. V lost 5 bases to trimming and J lost 3 bases, with 10 bases between them. The CDR3 DNA reads as TGTGCCAGCAGCCAGACAGGTTACACTGAAGCTTTCTTT. This codes for CASSQTGYTEAFF.

This rearrangement joins TRBV30 to TRBJ1-6, with 8 nucleotides matching TRBD1. This CDR3 spans 14 amino acids. The V and J ends lost 4 bases and 9 bases, in that order; junction bases with no gene match: 8. The germline V gene encodes CDR1 GTSNPN and CDR2 SVGIG (reference sequence). DNA for the CDR3: TGTGCCTGGAACGAACAGGGGGGCGGTTCACCCCTCCACTTT. This sequence encodes CAWNEQGGGSPLHF.

Only a few counts were recorded for this clone. The chain employs TRBV12-3 or TRBV12-4 and TRBJ1-2; no clear D. The length of the CDR3 is 13 residues. Trimming cost V 5 bases and J 8 bases, with 15 bases left between them. The CDR3 reads CASSPPGVTGYTF. The DNA for the CDR3 is TGTGCCAGCAGTCCCCCCGGAGTAACGGGCTACACCTTC.

V is TRBV24-1 and J is TRBJ1-1, with D perhaps matching TRBD1 (5 bases). Trimming removed 3 bases from V and 6 bases from J, with 7 bases in between. The CDR3 spans 12 residues. Germline lookup yields CDR1 KGHDR and CDR2 SFDVKD. CDR3 coding DNA: TGTGCCACCAGTGATCTGACAGCTGAAGCTTTCTTT. Residues: CATSDLTAEAFF.

This clone was seen once. The rearrangement links TRBV11-2 to TRBJ2-3; 7 bases map to TRBD2. V shed 5 bases, J shed 14 bases, and the junction held 10 bases outside the gene matches. The CDR3 consists of 12 residues. CDR1 and CDR2 from the germline V gene are SGHAT and FQNNGV. CDR3 region: CASSPPAGVPYF. The DNA of the CDR3 is TGTGCCAGCAGCCCCCCGGCGGGAGTCCCGTATTTT.

This chain links TRBV28 with TRBJ2-7; a possible D gene is TRBD1 (6 bases). The germline CDR1 and CDR2 sequences are MDHEN and SYDVKM. V lost 8 bases and J 3 bases, leaving 20 bases between the germline ends. The CDR3 has 15 residues. The CDR3 coding sequence is TGTGCCAGCGAAGACCGCAGGGGATCAGTCTACGAGCAGTACTTC. Its translation: CASEDRRGSVYEQYF. Using reference TRBV28 and TRBJ2-7 for the parts outside the CDR3, the full variable domain is DVKVTQSSRYLVKRTGEKVFLECVQDMDHENMFWYRQDPGLGLRLIYFSYDVKMKEKGDIPEGYSVSREKKERFSLILESASTNQTSMYLCASEDRRGSVYEQYFGPGTRLTVT.

This chain connects TRBV2 to TRBJ2-1, with TRBD2 matching over 9 bases. Unmatched junction bases numbered 8, after V lost 7 bases and J lost 10 bases. Germline V gene lookup returns CDR1 SNHLY and CDR2 FYNNEI. There are 13 residues in the CDR3. This CDR3 reads CASTTSGGKEQFF. The CDR3 DNA is TGTGCCAGCACGACTAGCGGAGGCAAAGAGCAGTTCTTC.

This clone was observed a single time. The J gene is TRBJ2-3, the V gene TRBV7-3; 11 positions agree with TRBD1. This CDR3 has 14 residues. Germline CDR1 reads SGHTA; CDR2 reads FQGTGA. With V trimmed by 5 bases and J by 5 bases, 3 bases remained unmatched. CDR3 sequence (DNA): TGTGCCAGCAGCCCGGGGACAGGGGGAGATACGCAGTATTTT. It yields the protein CASSPGTGGDTQYF.

The chain joins TRBV10-1 to TRBJ2-1; 9 bases agree with TRBD2. This CDR3 is 14 amino acids long. The germline gives CDR1 WNHNN, CDR2 SYGVQD (reference sequence). Losses at the gene ends were 4 bases for V and 10 bases for J; bases not matched to a gene: 8. CDR3 region: CASSAQRGAGEQFF. CDR3 DNA sequence: TGCGCCAGCAGTGCCCAGCGGGGGGCGGGAGAGCAGTTCTTC.

This rearrangement joins TRBV5-1 to TRBJ1-1; unclear D gene. CDR3 length: 15 amino acids. Trimming cost V 1 base and J 4 bases, with 14 bases left between them. CDR1 is SGHRS, CDR2 YFSETQ, per germline. In DNA, the CDR3 is TGCGCCAGCAGCTTGAGTTGGGGAGGCGGCACTGAAGCTTTCTTT. As protein: CASSLSWGGGTEAFF.

The chain employs TRBV28 and TRBJ2-7, with D maybe TRBD2 (6 bases). The CDR3 covers 14 residues. V was clipped by 10 bases and J by 3 bases, with 19 bases between them. Germline assignment: CDR1 MDHEN and CDR2 SYDVKM. The CDR3 is CATYPGGLGYEQYF. CDR3 DNA sequence: TGTGCCACCTACCCCGGAGGGCTCGGCTACGAGCAGTACTTC.

The rearrangement uses TRBV25-1 and TRBJ1-4; 7 bases map to TRBD1. The V and J ends lost 3 bases and 8 bases, in that order; junction bases with no gene match: 9. This CDR3 comprises 15 residues. Germline V gene data show CDR1 as MGHDK and CDR2 as SYGVNS. CDR3: CASSEGQSVGEKLFF. The CDR3 coding sequence is TGTGCCAGCAGTGAGGGACAGTCCGTGGGCGAAAAACTGTTTTTT.

V and J are TRBV12-3 or TRBV12-4 and TRBJ2-7; weak D call: TRBD1 (5 bases). The V end was cut by 1 base, the J end by 4 bases, with 8 bases between. This CDR3 spans 13 amino acids. CDR3 sequence reads: CASSLGQGYEQYF. In nucleotides, the CDR3 is TGTGCCAGCAGTTTAGGCCAGGGTTACGAGCAGTACTTC.

This clone appeared a few times. The rearrangement uses TRBV5-1 and TRBJ1-2; unclear D gene. The CDR3 runs to 13 residues. The germline CDR1 and CDR2 sequences are SGHRS and YFSETQ. V was cut by 0 bases and J by 8 bases, with 11 bases left in between. Here the CDR3 reads CASSLDLRRGYTF. The CDR3 DNA sequence: TGCGCCAGCAGCTTGGACCTACGCCGGGGCTACACCTTC. The entire variable domain, with the rest obtained from reference TRBV5-1 and TRBJ1-2, is as follows: KAGVTQTPRYLIKTRGQQVTLSCSPISGHRSVSWYQQTPGQGLQFLFEYFSETQRNKGNFPGRFSGRQFSNSRSEMNVSTLELGDSALYLCASSLDLRRGYTFGSGTRLTVV.